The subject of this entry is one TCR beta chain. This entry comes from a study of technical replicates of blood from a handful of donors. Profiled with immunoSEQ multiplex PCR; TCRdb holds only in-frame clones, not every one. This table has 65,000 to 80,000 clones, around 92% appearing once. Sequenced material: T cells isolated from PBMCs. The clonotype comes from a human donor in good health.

CDR3 DNA sequence: TGTGCCAGCAGCAGAGAGGGCGCGACTCCCTATGGCTACACCTTC. It yields the protein CASSREGATPYGYTF. The chain links TRBV11-2 to TRBJ1-2; D remains unclear. V was clipped by 5 bases and J by 4 bases, with 17 bases between them. The CDR3 has 15 residues. CDR1 SGHAT and CDR2 FQNNGV come from the germline V gene.